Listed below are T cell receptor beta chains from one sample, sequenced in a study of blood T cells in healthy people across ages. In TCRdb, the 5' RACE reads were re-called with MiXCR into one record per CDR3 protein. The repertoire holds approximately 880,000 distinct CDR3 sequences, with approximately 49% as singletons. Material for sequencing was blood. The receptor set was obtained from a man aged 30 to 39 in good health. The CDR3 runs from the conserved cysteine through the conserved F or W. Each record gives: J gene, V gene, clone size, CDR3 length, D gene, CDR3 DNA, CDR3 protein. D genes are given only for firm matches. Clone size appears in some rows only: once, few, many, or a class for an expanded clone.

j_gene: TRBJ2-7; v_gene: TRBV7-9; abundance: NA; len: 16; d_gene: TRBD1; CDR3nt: TGTGCCAGCAGCTCCCAAACTTACGGGACAGTCTACGAGCAGTACTTC; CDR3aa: CASSSQTYGTVYEQYF
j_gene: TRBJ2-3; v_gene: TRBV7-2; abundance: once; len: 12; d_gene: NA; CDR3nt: TGTGCCACCGCCTCTAGCACAGATACGCAGTATTTT; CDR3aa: CATASSTDTQYF
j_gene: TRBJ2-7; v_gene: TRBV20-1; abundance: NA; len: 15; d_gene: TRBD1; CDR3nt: TGCAGTGCTAGAGATTCCGGGACAGGGAACTACGAGCAGTACTTC; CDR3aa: CSARDSGTGNYEQYF
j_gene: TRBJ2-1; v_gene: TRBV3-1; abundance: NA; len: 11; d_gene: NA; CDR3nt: TGTGCCAGCAGCCACAGGCATGAGCAGTTCTTC; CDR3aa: CASSHRHEQFF
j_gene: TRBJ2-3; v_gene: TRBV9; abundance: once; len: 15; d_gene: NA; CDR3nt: TGTGCCAGCAGCGATAGCGAGGCGTCCACAGATACGCAGTATTTT; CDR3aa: CASSDSEASTDTQYF
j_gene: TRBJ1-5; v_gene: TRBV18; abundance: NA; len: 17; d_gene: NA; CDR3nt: TGTGCCAGCTCACCAAACGTCGCGGAATATAGCAATCAGCCCCAGCATTTT; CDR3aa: CASSPNVAEYSNQPQHF
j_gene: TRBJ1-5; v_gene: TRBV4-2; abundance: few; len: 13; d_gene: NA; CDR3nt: TGTGCCAGCAGCCAAGATCTAGGCACGCCCCAGCATTTT; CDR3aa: CASSQDLGTPQHF
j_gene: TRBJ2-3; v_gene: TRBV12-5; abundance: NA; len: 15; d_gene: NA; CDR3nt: TGTGCTAGTGGCCCTGGACAGTCTAGCACAGATACGCAGTATTTT; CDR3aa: CASGPGQSSTDTQYF
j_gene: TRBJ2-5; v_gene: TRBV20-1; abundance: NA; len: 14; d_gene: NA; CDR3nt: TGCAGTGCTAATCCCGTCCTAGCGAGGGAGACCCAGTACTTC; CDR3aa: CSANPVLARETQYF
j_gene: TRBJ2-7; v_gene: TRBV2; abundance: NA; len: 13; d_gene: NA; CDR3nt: TGTGCCAGCAGTCTAAAAGGGGGAAACGAGCAGTACTTC; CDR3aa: CASSLKGGNEQYF
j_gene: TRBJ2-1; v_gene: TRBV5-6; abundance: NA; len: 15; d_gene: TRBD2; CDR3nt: TGTGCCAGCAGCTTAGGAGCGGGGGTAAGGCATGAGCAGTTCTTC; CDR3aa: CASSLGAGVRHEQFF
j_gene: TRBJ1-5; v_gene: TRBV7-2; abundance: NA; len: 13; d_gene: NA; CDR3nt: TGTGCCAGCAGCGCGGAGTTAAGTCAGCCCCAGCATTTT; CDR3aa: CASSAELSQPQHF
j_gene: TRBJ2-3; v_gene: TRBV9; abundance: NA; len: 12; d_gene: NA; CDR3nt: TGTGCCAGCCGGGGCAGTCAAGATACGCAGTATTTT; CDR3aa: CASRGSQDTQYF
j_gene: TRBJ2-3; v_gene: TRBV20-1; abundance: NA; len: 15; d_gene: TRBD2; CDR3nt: TGCAGTGCTACCAGACTAGCGGGGGGGGTGGATACGCAGTATTTT; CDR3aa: CSATRLAGGVDTQYF
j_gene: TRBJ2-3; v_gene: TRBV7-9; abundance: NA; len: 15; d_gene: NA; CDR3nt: TGTGCCAGCAGCTTAGATCTAGCCAACACAGATACGCAGTATTTT; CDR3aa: CASSLDLANTDTQYF
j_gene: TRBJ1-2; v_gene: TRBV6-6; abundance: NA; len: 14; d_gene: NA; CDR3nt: TGTGCCAGCACCCTCAGGGGAACCAACTATGGCTACACCTTC; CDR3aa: CASTLRGTNYGYTF
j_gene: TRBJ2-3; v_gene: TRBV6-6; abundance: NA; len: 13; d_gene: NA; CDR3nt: TGTGCCGGCAGTAGAACGTATTCAGATACGCAGTATTTT; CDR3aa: CAGSRTYSDTQYF